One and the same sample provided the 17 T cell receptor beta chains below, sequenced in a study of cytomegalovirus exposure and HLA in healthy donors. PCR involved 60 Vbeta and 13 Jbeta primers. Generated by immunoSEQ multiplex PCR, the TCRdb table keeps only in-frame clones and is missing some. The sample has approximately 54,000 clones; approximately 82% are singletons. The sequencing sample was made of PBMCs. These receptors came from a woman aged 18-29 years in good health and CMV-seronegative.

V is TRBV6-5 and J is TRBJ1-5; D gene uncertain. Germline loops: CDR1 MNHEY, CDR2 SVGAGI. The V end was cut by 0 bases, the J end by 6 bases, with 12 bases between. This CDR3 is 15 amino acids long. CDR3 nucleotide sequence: TGTGCCAGCAGTTACTCGAGGGTTCGAGGTCAGCCCCAGCATTTT. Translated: CASSYSRVRGQPQHF.

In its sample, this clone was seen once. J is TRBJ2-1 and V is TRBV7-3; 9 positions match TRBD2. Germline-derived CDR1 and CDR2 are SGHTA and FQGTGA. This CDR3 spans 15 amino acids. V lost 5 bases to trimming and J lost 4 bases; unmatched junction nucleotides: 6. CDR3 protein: CASSRGGGAYNEQFF. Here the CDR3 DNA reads TGTGCCAGCAGCCGCGGCGGGGGGGCATACAATGAGCAGTTCTTC.

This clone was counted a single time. CDR3 sequence reads: CSAALLLAGGPDEQFF. CDR3 nucleotide sequence: TGCAGCGCCGCCCTGCTACTAGCGGGAGGCCCGGATGAGCAGTTCTTC. This rearrangement joins TRBV29-1 to TRBJ2-1; 12 bases line up with TRBD2. The CDR3 is 16 amino acids. Looked up from germline, CDR1 is SQVTM and CDR2 is ANQGSEA. V was clipped by 7 bases and J by 8 bases; unmatched bases: 15.

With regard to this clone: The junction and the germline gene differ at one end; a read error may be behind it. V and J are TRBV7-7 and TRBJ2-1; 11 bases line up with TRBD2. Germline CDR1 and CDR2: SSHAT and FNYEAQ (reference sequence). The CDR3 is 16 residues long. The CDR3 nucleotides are TGTGCTAGCAGCTTAGCCCTAGCGGGAGGCGGGGGTGAGCAGTTCTTC. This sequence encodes CASSLALAGGGGEQFF.

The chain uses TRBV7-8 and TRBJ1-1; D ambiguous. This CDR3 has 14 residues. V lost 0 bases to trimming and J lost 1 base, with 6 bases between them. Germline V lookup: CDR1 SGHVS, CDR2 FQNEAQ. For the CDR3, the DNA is TGTGCCAGCAGCTTAGCGCGGGGGAACACTGAAGCTTTCTTT. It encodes CASSLARGNTEAFF.

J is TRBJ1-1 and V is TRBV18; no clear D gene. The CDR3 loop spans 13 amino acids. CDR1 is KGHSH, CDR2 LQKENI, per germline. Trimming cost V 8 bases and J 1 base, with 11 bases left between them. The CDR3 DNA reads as TGTGCCAGCCGGGGAGGCGAGAACACTGAAGCTTTCTTT. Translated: CASRGGENTEAFF.

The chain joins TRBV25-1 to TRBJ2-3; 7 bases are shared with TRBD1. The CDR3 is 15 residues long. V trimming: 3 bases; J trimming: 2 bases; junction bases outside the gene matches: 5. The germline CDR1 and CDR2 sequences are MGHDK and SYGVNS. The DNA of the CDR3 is TGTGCCAGCAGTGAGTGGACAGGAGTCACAGATACGCAGTATTTT. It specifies CASSEWTGVTDTQYF.

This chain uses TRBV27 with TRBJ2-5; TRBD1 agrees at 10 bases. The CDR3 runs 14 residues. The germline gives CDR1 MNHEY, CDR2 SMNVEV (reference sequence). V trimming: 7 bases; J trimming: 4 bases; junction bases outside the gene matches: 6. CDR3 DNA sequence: TGTGCCAGCACCATGACAGGGGGCGGAGAGACCCAGTACTTC. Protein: CASTMTGGGETQYF.

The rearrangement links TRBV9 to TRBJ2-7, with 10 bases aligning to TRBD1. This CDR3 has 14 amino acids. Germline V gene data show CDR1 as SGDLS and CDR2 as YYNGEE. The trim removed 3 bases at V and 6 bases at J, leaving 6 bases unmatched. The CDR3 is CASSGGGQGIEQYF. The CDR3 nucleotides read TGTGCCAGCAGCGGGGGGGGACAGGGGATCGAGCAGTACTTC.

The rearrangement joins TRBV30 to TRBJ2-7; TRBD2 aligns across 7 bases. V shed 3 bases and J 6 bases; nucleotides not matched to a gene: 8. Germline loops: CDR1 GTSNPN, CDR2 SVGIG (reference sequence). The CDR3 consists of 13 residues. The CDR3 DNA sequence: TGTGCCTGGAGCCCGACTAGCCTGGGCGAGCAGTACTTC. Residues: CAWSPTSLGEQYF.

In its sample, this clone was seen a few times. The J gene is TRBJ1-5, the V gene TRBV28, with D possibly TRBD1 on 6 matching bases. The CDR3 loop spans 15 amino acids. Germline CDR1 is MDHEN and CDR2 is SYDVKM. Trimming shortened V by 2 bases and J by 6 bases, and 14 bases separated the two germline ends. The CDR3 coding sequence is TGTGCCAGCAGTTTACCCCCAGGGGACCGTCAGCCCCAGCATTTT. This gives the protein CASSLPPGDRQPQHF.

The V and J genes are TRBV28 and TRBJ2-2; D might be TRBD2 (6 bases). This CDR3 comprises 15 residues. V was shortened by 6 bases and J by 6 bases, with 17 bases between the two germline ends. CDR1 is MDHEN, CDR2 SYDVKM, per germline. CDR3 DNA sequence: TGTGCCAGCAGCCCCGGGGGAGCGGGCCCCGGGGAGCTGTTTTTT. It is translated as CASSPGGAGPGELFF.

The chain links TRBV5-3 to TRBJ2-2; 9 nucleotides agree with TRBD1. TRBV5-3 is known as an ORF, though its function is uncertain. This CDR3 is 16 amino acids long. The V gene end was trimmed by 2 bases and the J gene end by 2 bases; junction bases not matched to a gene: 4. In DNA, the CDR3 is TGTGCCAGAAGCTTCCGGGACAGGGAAAACACCGGGGAGCTGTTTTTT. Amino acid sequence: CARSFRDRENTGELFF.

The CDR3 region has the DNA TGTGCCAGCACCTTACAGGGGGCTTCCTATGGCTACACCTTC. It is translated as CASTLQGASYGYTF. The V and J genes are TRBV28 and TRBJ1-2, with 9 nucleotides matching TRBD1. From germline, CDR1 is MDHEN and CDR2 SYDVKM. This CDR3 comprises 14 residues. Unmatched junction bases numbered 7, after V lost 7 bases and J lost 4 bases.

The CDR3 bases are TGTGCCAGCAGTACAACAGGGAATGTAGAGCCCCAGCATTTT. Translated, it gives CASSTTGNVEPQHF. The chain joins TRBV27 to TRBJ1-5, with D perhaps TRBD1 (6 bases). Germline V CDR1 and CDR2: MNHEY, SMNVEV (reference sequence). This CDR3 region has 14 residues. Trimming left V 5 bases short and J 8 bases short, with 16 bases between.

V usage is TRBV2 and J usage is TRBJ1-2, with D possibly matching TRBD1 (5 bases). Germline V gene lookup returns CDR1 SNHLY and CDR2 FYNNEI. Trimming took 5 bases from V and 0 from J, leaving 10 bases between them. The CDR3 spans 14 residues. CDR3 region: CASSPGLSNYGYTF. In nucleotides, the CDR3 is TGTGCCAGCAGTCCAGGGCTATCTAACTATGGCTACACCTTC.

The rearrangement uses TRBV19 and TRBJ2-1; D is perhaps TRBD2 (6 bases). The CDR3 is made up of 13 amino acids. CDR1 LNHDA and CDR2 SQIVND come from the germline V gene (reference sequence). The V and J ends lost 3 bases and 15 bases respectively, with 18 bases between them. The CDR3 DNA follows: TGTGCCAGTAGTATCCGGAGTTGGGGGAGGCGGTTCTTC. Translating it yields CASSIRSWGRRFF.